A single sample gave rise to the 6 T cell receptor beta chains below, sequenced in a study of OX40 agonist ivuxolimab in advanced cancers. Libraries were constructed by the immunoSEQ multiplex PCR assay. TCRdb limited this immuneACCESS table to in-frame rearrangements with V and J called. A share of clones is missing; checked studies link under half to unresolved V genes, and the rest is unexplained. The sample table contains some 100,000 clones; only one count was recorded for more than 85% of them. About 3.6% of the sample goes to the ten largest clones. Sequenced here: CD4+ or CD8+ T cells sorted from blood, sampled in a trial of the OX40 agonist ivuxolimab. These TCRs come from an adult with an advanced solid tumor such as melanoma, head and neck, liver or kidney cancer.

The chain links TRBV4-1 to TRBJ1-1; D is possibly TRBD1 (6 bases). CDR1 and CDR2 (germline): MGHRA, YSYEKL. Between the trimmed V and J ends, which lost 1 base and 8 bases, there was a span of 11 bases. The CDR3 runs 13 residues. As DNA, the CDR3 is TGCGCCAGCAGCCAAGGGATTCAGGGGGAAGCTTTCTTT. This encodes CASSQGIQGEAFF.

This clone was counted once. The V and J genes are TRBV9 and TRBJ2-1, with 8 bases aligning to TRBD2. Germline V gene sequence: CDR1 SGDLS, CDR2 YYNGEE. The CDR3 covers 14 residues. After removal of 3 bases from V and 10 bases from J, the junction contained 9 bases not matched to a gene. The CDR3: CASSGSGSQWEQFF. CDR3 in DNA: TGTGCCAGCAGCGGGAGCGGGAGTCAGTGGGAGCAGTTCTTC.

With regard to this clone: One end of the junction does not line up with germline, which may come from a read error. The chain joins TRBV5-6 to TRBJ1-1, with D perhaps TRBD1 (5 bases). The CDR3 covers 12 residues. Germline CDR1 is SGHDT and CDR2 is YYEEEE. The DNA for the CDR3 is TGTGCCAGCAGCTTGGGGGATATGGGGCCAGATTTT. Protein product: CASSLGDMGPDF. The whole variable domain, remainder taken from reference TRBV5-6 and TRBJ1-1, is DAGVTQSPTHLIKTRGQQVTLRCSPKSGHDTVSWYQQALGQGPQFIFQYYEEEERQRGNFPDRFSGHQFPNYSSELNVNALLLGDSALYLCASSLGDMGPDFGQGTRLTVV.

The rearrangement joins TRBV12-5 to TRBJ1-5; tentatively, D is TRBD1 (5 bases). CDR1 is LGHNT, CDR2 FRNRAP, per germline. Trimming left V 6 bases short and J 3 bases short, with 12 bases between. CDR3 length: 14 residues. The CDR3 DNA reads as TGTGCTAGTGGCCCTTGGGGGACCAATCAGCCCCAGCATTTT. It translates to CASGPWGTNQPQHF. The full variable domain, rest sourced from reference TRBV12-5 and TRBJ1-5, is DARVTQTPRHKVTEMGQEVTMRCQPILGHNTVFWYRQTMMQGLELLAYFRNRAPLDDSGMPKDRFSAEMPDATLATLKIQPSEPRDSAVYFCASGPWGTNQPQHFGDGTRLSIL.

The chain recombines TRBV27 with TRBJ2-7, with D unresolved. The V end lost 8 bases, the J end lost 4 bases, and 12 bases lay between the germline ends. The V gene's germline CDR1 is MNHEY and CDR2 SMNVEV (reference sequence). The CDR3 sequence is 12 residues long. CDR3 sequence reads: CASGRKKYEQYF. The CDR3, as DNA: TGTGCCAGCGGAAGAAAAAAATACGAGCAGTACTTC.

V and J are TRBV6-5 and TRBJ1-1; D is unclear. V was shortened by 0 bases and J by 1 base, with 6 bases between the two germline ends. CDR3 length: 14 residues. From germline, CDR1 is MNHEY and CDR2 SVGAGI. DNA of the CDR3: TGTGCCAGCAGTTACTCGGAGGGGAACACTGAAGCTTTCTTT. Amino acids: CASSYSEGNTEAFF.